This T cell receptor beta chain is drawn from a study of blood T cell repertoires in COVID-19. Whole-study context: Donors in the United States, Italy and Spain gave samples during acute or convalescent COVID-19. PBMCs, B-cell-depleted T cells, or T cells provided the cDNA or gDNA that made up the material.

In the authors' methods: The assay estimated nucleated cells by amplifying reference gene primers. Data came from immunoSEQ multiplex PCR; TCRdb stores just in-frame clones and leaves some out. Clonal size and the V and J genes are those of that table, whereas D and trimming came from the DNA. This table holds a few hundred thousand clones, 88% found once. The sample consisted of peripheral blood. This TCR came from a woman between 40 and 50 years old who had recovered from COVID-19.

CDR3: CASSALLLGQYF. The CDR3 region has the DNA TGTGCCAGCAGCGCACTCCTGCTTGGGCAGTACTTC. The chain couples TRBV6-5 to TRBJ2-7; D remains ambiguous. Per germline, CDR1 MNHEY and CDR2 SVGAGI. The V gene lost 6 bases and the J gene lost 9 bases, with 15 bases spanning the gap. This CDR3 is built from 12 residues.